This T cell receptor (beta chain) was recovered during a study of PD-L1 blockade in urothelial cancer. Study in general: Bladder-origin urothelial cancer in males described twenty-five of the 29 patients. The authors examined blood 3 weeks (second dose) and 6 weeks after treatment start.

This clone was detected only a few times. The germline CDR1 and CDR2 sequences are SGHDT and YYEEEE. Trimming stripped 0 bases from V and 0 bases from J, with 3 bases between. This CDR3 region has 13 residues. Sequencing used immunoSEQ multiplex PCR; TCRdb keeps in-frame clones, though not all of them. This repertoire shows 70,000 to 90,000 clones, roughly 82% found once; its top ten account for roughly 9.5%. This sequence joins TRBV5-6 and TRBJ1-2; D is unresolved. Sequenced material: PBMCs, taken around atezolizumab (anti-PD-L1) treatment. The receptor comes from a man between 65 and 79 years old with urothelial cancer. In DNA, the CDR3 is TGTGCCAGCAGCTTGGCAGCTAACTATGGCTACACCTTC. Translating it yields CASSLAANYGYTF.